The 3 T cell receptor beta chains given below trace back to one sample, sequenced in a study of spatial heterogeneity in lung cancer. Time point defined: sample taken at primary tumor resection. TCRdb called the 5' RACE reads again in MiXCR, with one record for every CDR3 protein. The table shows around 1,000 distinct CDR3 sequences, with roughly 12% occurring only once. The specimen was normal lung tissue next to the tumor, collected at surgery. These receptors all come from a female donor with early-stage non-small cell lung cancer.

This clonotype was detected a few times. The library was built for alpha chains, so this beta chain is an off-target read and its size means little. The rearrangement links TRBV2 to TRBJ2-1; 10 bases match TRBD1. CDR3 length equals 14 residues. Germline V lookup: CDR1 SNHLY, CDR2 FYNNEI. V trimming: 10 bases; J trimming: 5 bases; junction bases outside the gene matches: 8. DNA of the CDR3: TGTGCCATAAATCGGGACAGGGGCGACAATGAGCAGTTCTTC. Translating it yields CAINRDRGDNEQFF.

In its sample, this clonotype ranks as large. This beta chain is an off-target read within a library intended for alpha chains, so its frequency means little. The rearrangement uses TRBV30 and TRBJ2-7, with D perhaps given as TRBD1 or TRBD2 (6 bases each). Trimming removed 8 bases at V and 3 bases at J, with 17 bases between. CDR3 length: 13 amino acids. CDR1 and CDR2 (germline): GTSNPN, SVGIG (reference sequence). CDR3 amino acids: CAADRPGVYEQYF. CDR3 sequence (DNA): TGTGCCGCCGACAGGCCGGGGGTCTACGAGCAGTACTTC.

This clonotype is medium-sized (0.01 to 0.1%). The library was prepared for alpha chains; this beta chain is a stray read, so its frequency means little. This chain links TRBV7-2 with TRBJ2-3; a weak D match, TRBD2 (6 bases). In germline, CDR1 is SGHTA, CDR2 FQGNSA. V lost 2 bases and J 2 bases, leaving 8 bases between the germline ends. The CDR3 consists of 14 residues. This CDR3 reads CASSLRDSTDTQYF. CDR3 in DNA: TGTGCCAGCAGCTTACGGGACTCCACAGATACGCAGTATTTT.